In its sample, the clone carrying this TCR beta chain was seen a few times. This sample was included in a study of T-cell memory formation after mild COVID-19. The CDR3 has 14 residues. Trimming took off 2 bases at V and 4 bases at J, with 14 bases between the two ends. Germline lookup yields CDR1 DFQATT and CDR2 SNEGSKA (reference sequence). Each CDR3 protein gets one entry after TCRdb re-called the 5' RACE reads with MiXCR. In the table there are over 250,000 distinct CDR3 sequences, 15% to 20% of which are singletons. This receptor was identified in a young man who had mild COVID-19 (a few samples of this study predate the infection). Cell type and time point are not known. This sequence joins TRBV20-1 and TRBJ1-2, with D possibly TRBD1 on 6 matching bases. Input material: PBMCs or a T cell subset sorted from them (not recorded which). For the CDR3, the DNA is TGCAGTGCTAGACCCGGGGGCGGCTTCTATGGCTACACCTTC. Encoded protein: CSARPGGGFYGYTF.